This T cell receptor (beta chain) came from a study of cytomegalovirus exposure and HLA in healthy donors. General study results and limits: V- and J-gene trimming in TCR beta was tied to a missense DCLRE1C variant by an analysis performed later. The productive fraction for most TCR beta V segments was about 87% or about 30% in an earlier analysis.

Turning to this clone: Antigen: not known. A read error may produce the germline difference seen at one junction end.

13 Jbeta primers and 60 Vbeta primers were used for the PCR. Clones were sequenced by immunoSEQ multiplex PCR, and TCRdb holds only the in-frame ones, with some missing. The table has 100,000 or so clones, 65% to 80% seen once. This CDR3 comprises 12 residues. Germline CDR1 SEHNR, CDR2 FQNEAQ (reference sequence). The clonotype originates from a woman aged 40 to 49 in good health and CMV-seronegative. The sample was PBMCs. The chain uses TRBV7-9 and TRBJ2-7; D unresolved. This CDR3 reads CSSSLTGGEQYF. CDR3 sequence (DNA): TGTTCCAGCAGCTTAACGGGTGGCGAGCAGTACTTC.